This passage covers 10 T cell receptor beta chains from one sample sequenced in a study of T cells in Graves' hyperthyroidism and ophthalmopathy. Using RNA transcripts as the source, TCR beta CDR3 regions were amplified. Researchers ran a first-round RT-PCR on the TCR CDR3 using the HTBI primer set. From the multiplex PCR reads, TCRdb called clonotypes with MiXCR, one entry per CDR3 protein. The sample consists of hundreds of thousands of distinct CDR3 sequences, about 14% of them appearing once. The sample consisted of blood. The source of these receptors is a woman aged 50 to 65 with Graves' ophthalmopathy.

This clonotype was seen once. The V and J genes are TRBV28 and TRBJ1-2, with unresolved D. This CDR3 is built from 12 residues. The V gene's germline CDR1 is MDHEN and CDR2 SYDVKM. Trimming stripped 7 bases from V and 4 bases from J, with 10 bases between. Here the CDR3 reads CASTPAGYGYTF. CDR3 bases: TGTGCCAGCACTCCGGCGGGCTATGGCTACACCTTC.

The V gene is TRBV30, the J gene TRBJ2-5, with 7 positions matching TRBD1. This CDR3 has 15 residues. V lost 3 bases, J lost 1 base, and 8 bases stayed unmatched. Germline assignment: CDR1 GTSNPN and CDR2 SVGIG (reference sequence). CDR3 sequence: CAWRVGQAPQETQYF. The CDR3, as DNA: TGTGCCTGGAGGGTCGGACAGGCCCCCCAAGAGACCCAGTACTTC.

Concerning this clonotype: Just one base apart from a much larger clone, this may be a read error. The CDR3 coding sequence is TGTGCCAGCAGCCCTCGAAGAAGGGAGAACACCGGGGAGCCGTTTTTT. The encoded protein is CASSPRRRENTGEPFF. The chain has TRBV7-2 and TRBJ2-2, with D maybe TRBD2 (5 bases). The CDR3 is 16 residues long. The germline V gene encodes CDR1 SGHTA and CDR2 FQGNSA.

This clonotype was seen at least ten times. The V call is TRBV7-2, the J call TRBJ2-7; D not certain. V shed 2 bases and J shed 2 bases, with 13 bases lying between them. The CDR3 spans 15 residues. In germline, CDR1 is SGHTA, CDR2 FQGNSA. As DNA, the CDR3 is TGTGCCAGCAGCTTACCTTTGGCTGCCGCCTACGAGCAGTACTTC. Amino acid sequence: CASSLPLAAAYEQYF.

In this sample, this clonotype turned up many times. The CDR3 sequence: CASSGLPGAQETQYF. The CDR3 DNA is TGTGCCAGCAGTGGCCTTCCGGGTGCCCAAGAGACCCAGTACTTC. V usage is TRBV27 and J usage is TRBJ2-5; no firm D call. Trimming took off 5 bases at V and 1 base at J, with 14 bases between the two ends. The CDR3 is 15 amino acids. Germline V lookup: CDR1 MNHEY, CDR2 SMNVEV (reference sequence).

In this sample, this clonotype turned up many times. This chain connects TRBV7-2 to TRBJ1-4, with 8 nucleotides matching TRBD1. V lost 4 bases, J lost 5 bases, and 6 bases stayed unmatched. The CDR3 spans 15 residues. The germline CDR1 and CDR2 sequences are SGHTA and FQGNSA. For the CDR3, the DNA is TGTGCCAGCAGCTCGCGGACAGGGTGGAATGAAAAACTGTTTTTT. Translation gives CASSSRTGWNEKLFF.

The rearrangement uses TRBV6-1 and TRBJ2-3, with 8 bases lining up with TRBD2. The germline V gene encodes CDR1 MNHNS and CDR2 SASEGT. The length of the CDR3 is 18 residues. J gave up 1 base and V 5 bases, and 14 bases lay outside the gene matches. DNA for the CDR3: TGTGCCAGCAGTTCCCTTAAAGCGGGAGTGAGGCGCACAGATACGCAGTATTTT. This codes for CASSSLKAGVRRTDTQYF.

The chain uses TRBV5-4 and TRBJ2-1; 9 bases are shared with TRBD2. The CDR3 is 14 amino acids. Per germline, CDR1 SGHNT and CDR2 YYREEE (reference sequence). With V trimmed by 4 bases and J by 8 bases, 7 bases remained unmatched. The chain's CDR3 is CASSPGLAIYEQFF. Here the CDR3 DNA reads TGTGCCAGCAGCCCCGGACTAGCGATCTATGAGCAGTTCTTC.

In this sample, this clonotype turned up many times. This chain uses TRBV7-2 with TRBJ1-6; D uncertain. Germline assignment: CDR1 SGHTA and CDR2 FQGNSA. V lost 1 base and J lost 6, with 7 bases in between. The CDR3 runs 14 residues. The DNA for the CDR3 is TGTGCCAGCAGCTTAGTTGGACCTAATTCACCCCTCCACTTT. Translation: CASSLVGPNSPLHF.

This clonotype was observed many times. The chain is built from TRBV28 and TRBJ2-4; 8 nucleotides match TRBD2. The CDR3 is 15 residues long. Germline assignment: CDR1 MDHEN and CDR2 SYDVKM. The J segment lost 8 bases and the V segment lost 6 bases, leaving 12 bases of the junction unmatched. The CDR3 DNA reads as TGTGCCAGCAGACCTCCGGGAGGGGTGATGGACATTCAGTACTTC. This translates into CASRPPGGVMDIQYF. The full variable domain, completed using reference TRBV28 and TRBJ2-4, is DVKVTQSSRYLVKRTGEKVFLECVQDMDHENMFWYRQDPGLGLRLIYFSYDVKMKEKGDIPEGYSVSREKKERFSLILESASTNQTSMYLCASRPPGGVMDIQYFGAGTRLSVL.